Each of the 6 T cell receptor beta chains below was sequenced from the same sample in a study of blood T cell repertoires in COVID-19. Assay: immunoSEQ multiplex PCR; the TCRdb copy retains only in-frame clones and omits some. The sample holds fewer than 150,000 clones, roughly 80% seen once. The sample taken for sequencing was peripheral blood. The source of these receptors is a woman aged 80 or older with acute or convalescent COVID-19.

The chain is built from TRBV10-3 and TRBJ2-1, with D possibly being TRBD2 (5 bases). V was trimmed by 6 bases and J by 5 bases, leaving 17 bases between them. Germline-derived CDR1 and CDR2 are ENHRY and SYGVKD. CDR3 size: 15 residues. The CDR3 coding sequence is TGTGCCATCAGCCCGAGAGGGCTGACTAACAATGAGCAGTTCTTC. It specifies CAISPRGLTNNEQFF.

This clone was observed a few times. The CDR3 here is CASSLADRGGTIYF. For the CDR3, the DNA is TGTGCCAGCAGTTTAGCGGACAGGGGAGGCACCATATATTTT. V gene TRBV28 combines with J gene TRBJ1-3, with 9 nucleotides matching TRBD1. Trimming cost V 2 bases and J 9 bases; bases outside gene matches: 5. From germline, CDR1 is MDHEN and CDR2 SYDVKM. The CDR3 is 14 residues long. Full variable domain (outside the CDR3, taken from reference TRBV28 and TRBJ1-3): DVKVTQSSRYLVKRTGEKVFLECVQDMDHENMFWYRQDPGLGLRLIYFSYDVKMKEKGDIPEGYSVSREKKERFSLILESASTNQTSMYLCASSLADRGGTIYFGEGSWLTVV.

This clone was detected only a few times. This chain joins TRBV28 and TRBJ2-7; 8 bases are shared with TRBD1. Germline assignment: CDR1 MDHEN and CDR2 SYDVKM. The J segment lost 6 bases and the V segment lost 3 bases, leaving 10 bases of the junction unmatched. CDR3 length: 15 amino acids. CDR3 sequence (DNA): TGTGCCAGCAGTTTCGGTGCCAGGGGGCTCTCCGAGCAGTACTTC. This codes for CASSFGARGLSEQYF.

This clone was picked up one time. The chain joins TRBV5-4 to TRBJ2-3; TRBD2 matches at 10 bases. Germline V gene lookup returns CDR1 SGHNT and CDR2 YYREEE (reference sequence). The CDR3 has 15 residues. J lost 6 bases, V lost 2 bases, and 6 bases had no gene match. DNA of the CDR3: TGTGCCAGCAGCTTTATCCAGCGGGAGGGGGATACGCAGTATTTT. It yields the protein CASSFIQREGDTQYF.

The V and J genes are TRBV19 and TRBJ1-3; tentatively, D is TRBD1 (6 bases). In germline, CDR1 is LNHDA, CDR2 SQIVND (reference sequence). Deletions cut 8 bases from V and 2 bases from J, with 10 bases between. The CDR3 loop spans 13 amino acids. CDR3 protein: CASQEGAGNTIYF. The CDR3 DNA reads as TGTGCCAGTCAAGAGGGGGCTGGAAACACCATATATTTT.

The chain recombines TRBV30 with TRBJ1-5, with D maybe TRBD1 (6 bases). Germline loops: CDR1 GTSNPN, CDR2 SVGIG (reference sequence). V lost 3 bases and J lost 7, with 19 bases in between. The CDR3 extends over 15 amino acids. CDR3 amino acids: CAWSQGQISFQPQHF. In DNA form, the CDR3 reads TGTGCCTGGAGCCAAGGACAGATCTCTTTCCAGCCCCAGCATTTT.